Included here is one T cell receptor (beta chain) sequence, with context. What this receptor recognizes is not known. Per-nucleotide qualities are absent, and no much larger clonotype sits a single base away. From the cysteine up to the phenylalanine, the CDR3 has a length of 14 residues. Only the CDR3 DNA is retained, 42 bases long and in frame from the first base. V trim: 4 bases; J trim: 0 bases; unmatched bases: 3. The germline V gene gives CDR1 as SQVTM and CDR2 as ANQGSEA. The library relied on the immunoSEQ multiplex PCR assay. Here the immuneACCESS table is served through TCRdb, limited to in-frame sequences with V and J called. Missing clones are a known gap in these copies; in checked studies unresolved V genes cover under half, and the rest lacks a known reason. The sample table contains around 30,000 clones; only one count was recorded for 85% to 95% of them. 5% to 6% of the sample is taken by the ten largest.

The data were obtained in a study of T cell changes during pregnancy in multiple sclerosis (dated by TCRdb to the late 2010s). Turning to the overall study: Changes in the T cell repertoire over the course of pregnancy were examined in this study in women with multiple sclerosis.

Rearrangement joined TRBV29-1 to TRBJ2-1; 7 nucleotides in the junction match TRBD1. The receptor was derived from a female donor with multiple sclerosis, enrolled in a pregnancy study. Sample: CD8+ T cells from peripheral blood mononuclear cells, taken before pregnancy. The nucleotide sequence is given as TGCAGCGTTGTGGACAGGAGCTCCTACAATGAGCAGTTCTTC. Translated, it gives CSVVDRSSYNEQFF.